Given below is one T cell receptor beta chain in context. As yet, its antigen is unknown. This record comes from a study of shared clonotypes between healthy human individuals. Whole-study context: Donor composition was a couple of women and three men, aged 18 to 49. Study-wide results and caveats: Unshared clonotypes carried lower generation probabilities than those common to all four donors. Exclusively blood specimens were collected; tissue repertoires likely differ. Clonotype sharing across a handful of donors was observed for about 5.2% of naive CD4 clonotypes.

Data came from immunoSEQ multiplex PCR; TCRdb stores just in-frame clones and leaves some out. The repertoire has about 1,500,000 clones, roughly 96% of them found once; the top ten carry over 1%. CDR1 is MRHNA, CDR2 SNTAGT, per germline. J was trimmed by 0 bases and V by 4 bases; bases with no gene match: 4. The CDR3 extends over 15 amino acids. The sample taken for sequencing was naive CD4+ T cells sorted from blood. Subset reported: CD45RA+ positively selected. The receptor comes from a man aged 25 to 40 in good health. The V gene is TRBV6-4, the J gene TRBJ2-7, with 9 bases lining up with TRBD2. The CDR3 sequence is CASSAAGGSSYEQYF. The CDR3, as DNA: TGTGCCAGCAGTGCCGCGGGGGGGAGCTCCTACGAGCAGTACTTC.